Listed below are T cell receptor beta chains from one sample, sequenced in a study of PD-L1 blockade in urothelial cancer. Here immunoSEQ multiplex PCR was the method, and the copy in TCRdb shows in-frame clones only, minus some. The table has 30,000 to 40,000 clones, about 83% seen once. Sequenced here: PBMCs, sampled around atezolizumab (anti-PD-L1) treatment. These receptors were collected from a man aged 60 to 69 with urothelial cancer. CDR3s leave out the opening cysteine and the closing phenylalanine or tryptophan. Fields, in order: V gene, J gene, CDR3 protein.

v_gene: TRBV11-2; j_gene: TRBJ1-2; CDR3aa: ASSSGTGASYT
v_gene: TRBV11-2; j_gene: TRBJ1-6; CDR3aa: ASSPGNGGSPLH
v_gene: TRBV11-2; j_gene: TRBJ2-7; CDR3aa: ASSFAHGPLYEQY
v_gene: TRBV6-1; j_gene: TRBJ2-2; CDR3aa: ASSASPTETGELF
v_gene: TRBV4-2; j_gene: TRBJ1-2; CDR3aa: ASSQAGTGKNGYT
v_gene: TRBV11-1; j_gene: TRBJ1-4; CDR3aa: ASSTGTGREKLF
v_gene: TRBV30; j_gene: TRBJ1-1; CDR3aa: ACGDFEAF
v_gene: TRBV30; j_gene: TRBJ2-3; CDR3aa: AWSSKSGTGGAGTDTQY
v_gene: TRBV28; j_gene: TRBJ1-2; CDR3aa: ASSPTGYYGYT
v_gene: TRBV5-6; j_gene: TRBJ2-5; CDR3aa: ASSHYRDMKETQY
v_gene: TRBV7-2; j_gene: TRBJ2-5; CDR3aa: ASSFGGGAGETQY
v_gene: TRBV4-2; j_gene: TRBJ2-1; CDR3aa: ASSQGTQGAIVYEQF
v_gene: TRBV15; j_gene: TRBJ2-1; CDR3aa: ATSGYSSGQGNNEQF
v_gene: TRBV27; j_gene: TRBJ2-7; CDR3aa: ASRTAGAEY
v_gene: TRBV5-4; j_gene: TRBJ2-1; CDR3aa: ASSLGLMSGNEQF